This is a list of T cell receptor beta chains from one sample in a study of blood T cell repertoires in COVID-19. Assay used: immunoSEQ multiplex PCR; TCRdb lists only in-frame clones, some missing. The table records more than 250,000 clones, about nine tenths of them present only once. What was sequenced was PBMCs or T cells enriched from blood (not recorded which). These receptors all come from a woman aged 18-35 years who had recovered from COVID-19. Each CDR3 is given with its conserved first and last residue. A D gene is named only where the DNA matches it firmly. Clone size is stated in some rows and not others, as once, few, many or a class when expanded.

D gene | clone size | J gene | V gene | CDR3 DNA | CDR3 protein
TRBD2 | - | TRBJ2-7 | TRBV7-2 | TGTGCCAGCAGTTTTTCGCGGGGGGAGGCCCTCTTC | CASSFSRGEALF
- | - | TRBJ2-7 | TRBV19 | TGTGCCAGTAGTATAGGAGCAGGGCGCTCCTACGAGCAGTACTTC | CASSIGAGRSYEQYF
TRBD1 | - | TRBJ1-2 | TRBV25-1 | TGTGCCAGCAGTGAATATTCCCGGACAGGGCTGGGCTACACCTTC | CASSEYSRTGLGYTF
TRBD1 | - | TRBJ2-7 | TRBV10-2 | TGCGCCAGCAGTGCCAACCGGGACAGGACCTACGAGCAGTACTTC | CASSANRDRTYEQYF
TRBD1 | - | TRBJ2-5 | TRBV5-1 | TGCGCCAGCAGCAATACGGGACAGGGGTTGGAGACCCAGTACTTC | CASSNTGQGLETQYF
TRBD2 | - | TRBJ2-2 | TRBV3-1/TRBV3-2 | TGTGCCAGCAGCCGAATAGGGACTAGCGGGAGGTACGGGGAGCTGTTTTTT | CASSRIGTSGRYGELFF
- | - | TRBJ2-7 | TRBV5-4 | TGTGCCAGCAGCTCTACCTCCTACGAGCAGTACTTC | CASSSTSYEQYF
TRBD2 | - | TRBJ2-3 | TRBV5-4 | TGTGCCAGCAGCTTGAAGCGGGAGCAGATAGATACGCAGTATTTT | CASSLKREQIDTQYF
- | - | TRBJ1-4 | TRBV5-4 | TGTGCCAGCAGCTTGGGACTCCCAGATGAAAAACTGTTTTTT | CASSLGLPDEKLFF
- | - | TRBJ1-5 | TRBV30 | TGTGCCTGGACCCGACAAGACAGTCAGCCCCAGCATTTT | CAWTRQDSQPQHF
- | few | TRBJ1-2 | TRBV5-1 | TGCGCCAGCAGCTTGGACGGGCGGGGAGGCTATGGCTACACCTTC | CASSLDGRGGYGYTF
- | - | TRBJ2-1 | TRBV7-6 | TGTGCCAGCAGCTTACTTTCTGGTACCCCGGCTATGACGGACAGTCAATGGGATGAGCAGTTCTTC | CASSLLSGTPAMTDSQWDEQFF
- | - | TRBJ2-7 | TRBV28 | TGTGCCAGCAGCCCATCGTTGAGCTCCTACGAGCAGTACTTC | CASSPSLSSYEQYF
TRBD2 | - | TRBJ2-1 | TRBV5-4 | TGTGCCAGCAGCTTGGATCTAGCGGGAGGTGTGAATGAGCAGTTCTTC | CASSLDLAGGVNEQFF
TRBD1 | - | TRBJ2-7 | TRBV4-3 | TGCGCCAGCAGCCAAGGCCATCCCCGACAGGGGTTGAGGAACGAGCAGTACTTC | CASSQGHPRQGLRNEQYF
TRBD2 | - | TRBJ2-7 | TRBV28 | TGTGCCAGCAGTTCACAGATTATCGGGAGGGCAATCGCCTACGAGCAGTACTTC | CASSSQIIGRAIAYEQYF
TRBD1 | - | TRBJ1-4 | TRBV9 | TGTGCCAGCAGCTCACGGGACAGTCCGGGAGAAAAACTGTTTTTT | CASSSRDSPGEKLFF
TRBD2 | - | TRBJ2-7 | TRBV7-6 | TGTGCCAGCAGCTTAAGTGGGAGGGCCAGTACCTACGAGCAGTACTTC | CASSLSGRASTYEQYF
TRBD1 | - | TRBJ1-2 | TRBV28 | TGTGCCAGCAGTCCGGACAGGGTGCCCCCTGGCTACACCTTC | CASSPDRVPPGYTF
TRBD1 | - | TRBJ1-6 | TRBV14 | TGTGCCAGCAGCCAAGAATGGGGACAAACCGGGACAGGGGGATTTTCACCCCTCCACTTT | CASSQEWGQTGTGGFSPLHF
- | - | TRBJ2-1 | TRBV29-1 | TGCAGCGCACGGGAATCCCCCCGCCCCTACTCCTACAATGAGCAGTTCTTC | CSARESPRPYSYNEQFF
- | - | TRBJ1-2 | TRBV7-2 | TGTGCCAGCAGCTTAGGCGGCAGGGCCTATGGCTACACCTTC | CASSLGGRAYGYTF
- | many | TRBJ1-5 | TRBV19 | TGTGCCAGTAGTACCCAGTTCAATCAGCCCCAGCATTTT | CASSTQFNQPQHF
- | - | TRBJ1-3 | TRBV6-6 | TGTGCCAGCAGACGACACTCTGGAAACACCATATATTTT | CASRRHSGNTIYF
TRBD2 | - | TRBJ2-1 | TRBV4-2 | TGTGCCAGCAGCGACCTTAAGCGGGATATGGGGGATGAGCAGTTCTTC | CASSDLKRDMGDEQFF
- | - | TRBJ2-7 | TRBV6-5 | TGTGCCAGCCGGAGAACAGGACCTTACGAGCAGTACTTC | CASRRTGPYEQYF
- | - | TRBJ2-3 | TRBV3-1/TRBV3-2 | TGTGCCAGCAGCCAAGGACAGAGCACAGATACGCAGTATTTT | CASSQGQSTDTQYF
TRBD1 | - | TRBJ2-1 | TRBV19 | TGTGCCAGTAGTACGGGGGACAGGGTAAACAATGAGCAGTTCTTC | CASSTGDRVNNEQFF
TRBD2 | - | TRBJ2-3 | TRBV15 | TGTGCCACCAGCAGAGATACGACTAGCAGAGACACAGATACGCAGTATTTT | CATSRDTTSRDTDTQYF
- | once | TRBJ2-1 | TRBV11-3 | TGTGCCAGCAGCCTGCACGGGGGTTTCAACAATGAGCAGTTCTTC | CASSLHGGFNNEQFF
TRBD1 | - | TRBJ1-6 | TRBV7-8 | TGTGCCAGCAGCTTAACAGGGGGCTCCTATAATTCACCCCTCCACTTT | CASSLTGGSYNSPLHF
TRBD2 | once | TRBJ2-3 | TRBV25-1 | TGTGCCAGCAGTGAATGGGGGGGGGACGCCGCAAGCACAGATACGCAGTATTTT | CASSEWGGDAASTDTQYF
- | - | TRBJ2-5 | TRBV24-1 | TGTGCCACCAGTGATAGGAGGGGCCCATCCCAAGAGACCCAGTACTTC | CATSDRRGPSQETQYF
TRBD1 | - | TRBJ1-4 | TRBV7-2 | TGTGCCAGCAGCTCACAGGGGGCGGGTAGTGAAAAACTGTTTTTT | CASSSQGAGSEKLFF
- | - | TRBJ1-5 | TRBV19 | TGTGCCAGTAGTATGTGGGAGCAAGGTTCTGCGCCCCAGCATTTT | CASSMWEQGSAPQHF